This T cell receptor beta chain was recorded in a study of cytomegalovirus exposure and HLA in healthy donors. About the study: HLA-typed donors contributed about 85 million unique TCRs, which were held in an early data release.

Regarding donors, all were healthy bone marrow donors. The primer mix had 60 Vbeta and 13 Jbeta primers. This table comes from immunoSEQ multiplex PCR, and its TCRdb copy is limited to in-frame clones, with some not included. The data show some 150,000 clones, around 82% seen once. Germline values: CDR1 SGHDN, CDR2 FVKESK. The CDR3 contains 18 residues. Germline trimming cut 3 bases from V and 0 bases from J; bases unmatched to any gene: 8. The study, taken as a whole, reports: Follow-up analysis later connected one missense variant in DCLRE1C with trimming of TCR beta V- and J-genes. In an earlier analysis, most TCR beta V segments were productive about 87% or about 30% of the time.

As for this clone: The antigen remains undetermined.

Sequencing was done on a sample of PBMCs. The TCR was taken from a woman between 50 and 59 years old in good health and CMV-seropositive. The chain links TRBV14 to TRBJ1-3; 10 bases are shared with TRBD1. In DNA form, the CDR3 reads TGTGCCAGCAGCCAGGGGACAGGGGTTTCTCGCTCTGGAAACACCATATATTTT. It encodes CASSQGTGVSRSGNTIYF.